These T cell receptor beta chains were read from a single sample in a study of T cell responses to AZD1222 COVID-19 vaccine. The protocol was immunoSEQ multiplex PCR, while the TCRdb copy is restricted to in-frame clones and leaves out a portion. The sample records roughly 98,000 clones, approximately 92% being singletons. Here the sequenced sample was peripheral blood, taken on day 0 of AZD1222 vaccination. Every receptor here comes from an adult in good health. Each CDR3 is given with its conserved first and last residue. D genes are given only for firm matches. Clone size is shown for a subset of rows, as once, few, many or a class of expanded clone.

.	TRBV24-1	.	TRBJ2-1	CATSDSRPDSSYNEQFF	TGTGCCACCAGTGATTCCCGACCCGATAGCTCCTACAATGAGCAGTTCTTC
.	TRBV5-1	.	TRBJ1-5	CASSLGPMSNQPQHF	TGCGCCAGCAGCTTAGGGCCTATGAGCAATCAGCCCCAGCATTTT
.	TRBV9	.	TRBJ1-1	CASSVETGNTEAFF	TGTGCCAGCAGCGTAGAAACAGGCAACACTGAAGCTTTCTTT
few	TRBV28	.	TRBJ1-4	CASTGRVEKASYEKLFF	TGTGCCAGCACCGGAAGGGTCGAAAAGGCCTCTTATGAAAAACTGTTTTTT
.	TRBV12-3/TRBV12-4	.	TRBJ1-2	CASSFGLNYGYTF	TGTGCCAGCAGTTTCGGGCTTAACTATGGCTACACCTTC
.	TRBV21-1	.	TRBJ1-5	CASSKHSLRAFNQPQHF	TGTGCCAGCAGCAAGCACTCTCTTAGGGCCTTCAATCAGCCCCAGCATTTT
.	TRBV27	.	TRBJ2-6	CASSLDGSGANVLTF	TGTGCCAGCAGTTTAGACGGGTCTGGGGCCAACGTCCTGACTTTC
.	TRBV7-9	.	TRBJ2-1	CASSLNEGGNEQFF	TGTGCCAGCAGCTTAAACGAAGGCGGGAATGAGCAGTTCTTC
few	TRBV6-5	TRBD1	TRBJ1-2	CASRFPGQGDYGYTF	TGTGCCAGCAGATTCCCGGGACAGGGGGACTATGGCTACACCTTC
.	TRBV4-3	.	TRBJ1-4	CASSGNSNEKLFF	TGCGCCAGCAGCGGAAATTCTAATGAAAAACTGTTTTTT
.	TRBV5-1	.	TRBJ1-1	CASSLEAWGNTEAFF	TGCGCCAGCAGCTTGGAGGCTTGGGGTAACACTGAAGCTTTCTTT
.	TRBV2	.	TRBJ1-1	CASTRRGTLNTEAFF	TGTGCCAGCACCCGGAGGGGGACCTTGAACACTGAAGCTTTCTTT
.	TRBV7-6	.	TRBJ2-7	CASSSTRGSYEQYF	TGTGCCAGCAGCTCGACCAGGGGTAGCTACGAGCAGTACTTC
.	TRBV30	.	TRBJ2-7	CAWSIRYEQYF	TGTGCCTGGAGTATAAGGTACGAGCAGTACTTC
.	TRBV14	.	TRBJ2-1	CASSQVTGTQSNEQFF	TGTGCCAGCAGCCAAGTCACGGGCACACAAAGCAATGAGCAGTTCTTC
.	TRBV2	.	TRBJ1-1	CASSGGGNTEAFF	TGTGCCAGCAGCGGCGGGGGGAACACTGAAGCTTTCTTT
.	TRBV4-3	.	TRBJ1-2	CASSQDQYGYTF	TGCGCCAGCAGCCAAGATCAGTATGGCTACACCTTC
.	TRBV27	TRBD1	TRBJ1-2	CASSLSRTGNYGYTF	TGTGCCAGCAGTTTATCCAGGACAGGCAACTATGGCTACACCTTC
.	TRBV6-6	.	TRBJ2-2	CASSPGSHTGELFF	TGTGCCAGCAGTCCAGGGTCACACACCGGGGAGCTGTTTTTT
.	TRBV4-1	TRBD2	TRBJ2-1	CASSQHGTSGYNEQFF	TGCGCCAGCAGCCAACACGGGACTAGCGGCTACAATGAGCAGTTCTTC
.	TRBV6-5	.	TRBJ1-5	CASSTSGHRNQPQHF	TGTGCCAGCAGTACCTCGGGACATCGCAATCAGCCCCAGCATTTT
once	TRBV4-3	.	TRBJ1-6	CASSLEPPGTSNSPLHF	TGCGCCAGCAGCCTAGAACCCCCAGGGACATCTAACTCACCCCTCCACTTT
once	TRBV5-1	TRBD1	TRBJ2-1	CASSPGTGLGEQFF	TGCGCCAGCAGCCCCGGGACAGGGCTGGGGGAGCAGTTCTTC
.	TRBV19	.	TRBJ2-2	CASSIGSGLSGELFF	TGTGCCAGTAGTATTGGTTCAGGGCTCAGCGGGGAGCTGTTTTTT
.	TRBV14	.	TRBJ2-7	CASSSPSGPYTYEQYF	TGTGCCAGCAGCAGCCCATCTGGCCCCTATACCTACGAGCAGTACTTC
.	TRBV6-5	.	TRBJ1-1	CASSYRGLMAEAFF	TGTGCCAGCAGTTACCGGGGGCTGATGGCCGAAGCTTTCTTT
.	TRBV11-2	TRBD2	TRBJ2-1	CASSTLRTSAYNEQFF	TGTGCCAGCAGCACCCTAAGGACTAGCGCCTACAATGAGCAGTTCTTC
.	TRBV5-1	.	TRBJ1-4	CASSLALAGLRTNEKLFF	TGCGCCAGCAGCTTGGCCTTGGCAGGGTTACGAACTAATGAAAAACTGTTTTTT